Below, 20 T cell receptor beta chains from the same sample are listed, as sequenced in a study of cytomegalovirus exposure and HLA in healthy donors. Use of 60 Vbeta and 13 Jbeta primers characterized the PCR. The data were produced by immunoSEQ multiplex PCR, yet TCRdb's version contains in-frame clones alone and is incomplete. The sample shows about 190,000 clones, 75% to 90% of them seen only once. The sample comprised PBMCs. These receptor sequences come from a man aged 35-49 years in good health and CMV-seropositive.

The chain is built from TRBV9 and TRBJ2-3; D gene uncertain. The CDR3 consists of 13 residues. Trimming took off 3 bases at V and 6 bases at J, with 11 bases between the two ends. Germline assignment: CDR1 SGDLS and CDR2 YYNGEE. The CDR3 loop reads CASSAPRVDTQYF. Here the CDR3 DNA reads TGTGCCAGCAGCGCCCCCCGAGTGGATACGCAGTATTTT.

The gene calls are TRBV19 and TRBJ2-1; 8 nucleotides match TRBD2. The ends lost 6 bases at V and 3 bases at J; junction bases unmatched: 7. The V gene's germline CDR1 is LNHDA and CDR2 SQIVND (reference sequence). The CDR3 is 15 residues long. The CDR3 DNA reads TGTGCCAGTAGACGGGGGGGTTCCTTCTACAATGAGCAGTTCTTC. This translates into CASRRGGSFYNEQFF.

The chain joins TRBV5-6 to TRBJ1-2, with D maybe TRBD1 (6 bases). Germline values: CDR1 SGHDT, CDR2 YYEEEE. There are 15 residues in the CDR3. V lost 4 bases, J lost 8 bases, and 21 bases lay in between. The CDR3 sequence: CASSQDVPQGYGYTF. CDR3 DNA sequence: TGTGCCAGCAGCCAAGACGTCCCACAGGGTTACGGCTACACCTTC.

The rearrangement joins TRBV4-2 to TRBJ1-4; tentative D call: TRBD1 (5 bases). The V and J ends lost 0 bases and 7 bases respectively, with 15 bases between them. The CDR3 loop spans 16 amino acids. CDR1 is LGHNA, CDR2 YNFKEQ, per germline. The CDR3 sequence is CASSQDPRTTGEKLFF. CDR3 DNA: TGTGCCAGCAGCCAAGATCCCCGGACTACAGGTGAAAAACTGTTTTTT.

Here the CDR3 DNA reads TGTGCCAGCAGCCCGAAGGGAGAAAATTTGGAGAAACTGTTTTTT. It is translated as CASSPKGENLEKLFF. The chain carries TRBV11-2 and TRBJ1-4; no clear D. Per the germline V gene, CDR1 is SGHAT and CDR2 is FQNNGV. V was cut by 5 bases and J by 11 bases, with 21 bases left in between. CDR3 size: 15 residues.

The chain joins TRBV5-5 to TRBJ2-3, with D perhaps matching TRBD2 (5 bases). The CDR3 has 14 amino acids. Between the trimmed V and J ends, which lost 3 bases and 6 bases, there was a span of 14 bases. Germline lookup yields CDR1 SGHKS and CDR2 YYEKEE (reference sequence). CDR3 sequence: CASSWQKRGDTQYF. The CDR3 DNA follows: TGTGCCAGCAGCTGGCAGAAAAGAGGGGATACGCAGTATTTT.

The V gene is TRBV4-3, the J gene TRBJ2-5, with no clear D. The end of the DNA is better explained by TRBJ2-7, so the J call may be wrong. Germline V gene sequence: CDR1 LGHNA, CDR2 YSLEER. The CDR3 contains 13 residues. The CDR3 sequence is CASSQDRWFEQYF. The DNA of the CDR3 is TGCGCCAGCAGCCAAGATAGATGGTTCGAGCAGTACTTC.

The J gene is TRBJ1-1, the V gene TRBV18; D gene ambiguous. The CDR3 is made up of 15 amino acids. The germline CDR1 and CDR2 sequences are KGHSH and LQKENI. V was clipped by 6 bases and J by 0 bases, with 14 bases between them. The CDR3 sequence: CASSQKSDLNTEAFF. The CDR3, as DNA: TGTGCCAGCTCCCAGAAGTCCGATTTGAACACTGAAGCTTTCTTT. Full variable domain (missing parts from reference TRBV18 and TRBJ1-1): NAGVMQNPRHLVRRRGQEARLRCSPMKGHSHVYWYRQLPEEGLKFMVYLQKENIIDESGMPKERFSAEFPKEGPSILRIQQVVRGDSAAYFCASSQKSDLNTEAFFGQGTRLTVV.

CDR3 DNA: TGCGCCAGCAGCCAAGGACAGGGGGCGTCAGATACGCAGTATTTT. Its translation is CASSQGQGASDTQYF. The rearrangement links TRBV4-1 to TRBJ2-3, with 10 bases lining up with TRBD1. The length of the CDR3 is 15 residues. Germline CDR1 is MGHRA and CDR2 is YSYEKL. Trimming took 1 base from V and 4 from J; bases not matched to a gene: 2.

V and J are TRBV19 and TRBJ2-5; D is undetermined. The CDR3 contains 13 residues. V shed 3 bases and J shed 1 base, with 6 bases lying between them. Germline loops: CDR1 LNHDA, CDR2 SQIVND (reference sequence). The CDR3 DNA reads as TGTGCCAGTAGTATCGCAGGCCAAGAGACCCAGTACTTC. Residues: CASSIAGQETQYF.

The V and J genes are TRBV14 and TRBJ1-2; tentatively, D is TRBD1 (5 bases). The ends were cut back, 4 bases at V and 8 bases at J, with 23 bases in the middle. The CDR3 sequence is 16 residues long. Germline CDR1 and CDR2: SGHDN and FVKESK. CDR3 loop: CASSLKAAPGVEGYTF. CDR3 coding DNA: TGTGCCAGCAGCCTCAAAGCCGCCCCGGGGGTTGAGGGCTACACCTTC.

V is TRBV30 and J is TRBJ1-5; D gene uncertain. The germline V gene has CDR1 GTSNPN and CDR2 SVGIG (reference sequence). The germline V and J ends were trimmed by 0 bases and 2 bases, with 8 bases remaining between them. There are 14 residues in the CDR3. The CDR3 DNA reads TGTGCCTGGAGTGTACAAGAGGGCAATCAGCCCCAGCATTTT. This gives the protein CAWSVQEGNQPQHF.

V usage is TRBV2 and J usage is TRBJ2-5; 7 nucleotides align to TRBD2. The CDR3 runs to 13 residues. The germline V gene has CDR1 SNHLY and CDR2 FYNNEI. V dropped 6 bases and J dropped 4; count of bases not matched to a gene: 5. The CDR3, as DNA: TGTGCCAGCAGCCAAGGGGAGGGAGAGACCCAGTACTTC. Amino acid sequence: CASSQGEGETQYF.

V gene TRBV27 combines with J gene TRBJ2-7; tentatively, D is TRBD1 (6 bases). Deletions cut 0 bases from V and 9 bases from J, with 18 bases between. CDR3 length: 15 amino acids. CDR1 and CDR2 from the germline V gene are MNHEY and SMNVEV (reference sequence). The CDR3 protein is CASSLSINSRGRQYF. The CDR3 DNA sequence: TGTGCCAGCAGTTTATCGATTAATTCCAGGGGTCGGCAGTACTTC.

The CDR3 here is CATGPGGNEQFF. The CDR3 DNA reads TGTGCCACCGGGCCAGGGGGCAATGAGCAGTTCTTC. The gene calls are TRBV10-3 and TRBJ2-1, with 7 bases lining up with TRBD1. In germline, CDR1 is ENHRY, CDR2 SYGVKD. V trimming: 10 bases; J trimming: 6 bases; junction bases outside the gene matches: 6. The CDR3 length is 12 residues.

The genes are TRBV7-2 and TRBJ2-7; D is undetermined. The CDR3 contains 14 residues. Deletions cut 2 bases from V and 7 bases from J, with 15 bases between. Germline lookup yields CDR1 SGHTA and CDR2 FQGNSA. CDR3 nucleotide sequence: TGTGCCAGCAGCTTAAGTCGGAGTCTGGGTGAGCAGTACTTC. Translated, it gives CASSLSRSLGEQYF.

The J gene is TRBJ2-7, the V gene TRBV7-2, with D possibly being TRBD2 (6 bases). Per germline, CDR1 SGHTA and CDR2 FQGNSA. The CDR3 has 16 residues. V lost 5 bases to trimming and J lost 2 bases, with 19 bases between them. Here the CDR3 DNA reads TGTGCCAGCAGCCCCCGGAGGGCGAACCCAACCTACGAGCAGTACTTC. This encodes CASSPRRANPTYEQYF.

The chain's CDR3 is CAWTSGGGEQYF. Written as DNA, the CDR3 is TGTGCCTGGACTAGCGGGGGGGGTGAGCAGTACTTC. This chain joins TRBV30 and TRBJ2-7, with 12 bases identical to TRBD2. The CDR3 spans 12 residues. The V gene end was trimmed by 4 bases and the J gene end by 7 bases; junction bases not matched to a gene: 2. Germline V gives CDR1 GTSNPN, CDR2 SVGIG (reference sequence). The full variable domain, its missing parts supplied by reference TRBV30 and TRBJ2-7, is SQTIHQWPATLVQPVGSPLSLECTVEGTSNPNLYWYRQAAGRGLQLLFYSVGIGQISSEVPQNLSASRPQDRQFILSSKKLLLSDSGFYLCAWTSGGGEQYFGPGTRLTVT.

The V and J genes are TRBV28 and TRBJ2-7; D might be TRBD1 (5 bases). Germline V gene sequence: CDR1 MDHEN, CDR2 SYDVKM. Trimming pared 7 bases from V and 4 bases from J, leaving 23 bases between. The length of the CDR3 is 16 residues. The CDR3 DNA sequence: TGTGCCAGCAACAGTTATAAATCAGGGCCTTTTTACGAGCAGTACTTC. Amino acids: CASNSYKSGPFYEQYF.

This sequence joins TRBV5-6 and TRBJ1-6; 9 bases match TRBD1. After removal of 4 bases from V and 1 base from J, the junction contained 12 bases not matched to a gene. The V gene's germline CDR1 is SGHDT and CDR2 YYEEEE. This CDR3 region has 19 residues. The CDR3 reads CASSPVLDRGSSYNSPLHF. CDR3 nucleotide sequence: TGTGCCAGCAGCCCGGTTTTGGACAGGGGCTCTTCCTATAATTCACCCCTCCACTTT.